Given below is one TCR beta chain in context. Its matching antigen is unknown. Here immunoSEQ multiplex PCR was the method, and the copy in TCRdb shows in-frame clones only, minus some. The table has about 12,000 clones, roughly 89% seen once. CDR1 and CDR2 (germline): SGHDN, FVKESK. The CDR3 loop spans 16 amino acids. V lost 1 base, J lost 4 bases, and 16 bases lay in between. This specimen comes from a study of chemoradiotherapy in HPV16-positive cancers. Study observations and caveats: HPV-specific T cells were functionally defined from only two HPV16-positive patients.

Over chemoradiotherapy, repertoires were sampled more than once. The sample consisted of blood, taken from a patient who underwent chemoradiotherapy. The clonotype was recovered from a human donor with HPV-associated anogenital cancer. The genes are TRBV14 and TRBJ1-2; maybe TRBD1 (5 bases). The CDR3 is CASSQVVGTERYGYTF. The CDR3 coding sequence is TGTGCCAGCAGCCAAGTAGTGGGGACCGAACGCTATGGCTACACCTTC.